This TCR beta chain came from a study of circulating and synovial CD4+ cells in juvenile arthritis. Study outcomes and limitations: T cell genome counts differed by at least an order of magnitude between CPL and CD4 samples.

Assay used: immunoSEQ multiplex PCR; TCRdb lists only in-frame clones, some missing. The data hold around 17,000 clones, with 90% to 95% observed a single time. The CDR3 runs 20 residues. For this clone: Its antigen remains unknown.

The source of this sequence is a human donor with juvenile idiopathic arthritis. The source material was CD4+ T cells from blood. The chain links TRBV12-2 to TRBJ2-5; the table's D call TRBD2 went unverified against the DNA. TRBV12-2 is shown as a pseudogene. CDR3: CASRFWRPGLATPLQETQYF. The CDR3, as DNA: TGTGCAAGTCGCTTTTGGAGGCCGGGACTAGCGACACCCCTTCAAGAGACCCAGTACTTC.